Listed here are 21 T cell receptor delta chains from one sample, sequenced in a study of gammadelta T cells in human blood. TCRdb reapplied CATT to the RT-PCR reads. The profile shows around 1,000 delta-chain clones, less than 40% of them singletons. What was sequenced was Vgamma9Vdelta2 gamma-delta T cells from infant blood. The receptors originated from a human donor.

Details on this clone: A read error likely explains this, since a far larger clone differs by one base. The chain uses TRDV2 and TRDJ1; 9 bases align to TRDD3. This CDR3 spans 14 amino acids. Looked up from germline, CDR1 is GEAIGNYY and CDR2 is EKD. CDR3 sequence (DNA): TGTGCCTGTGACATACTGGGGGACACCGATAATCTCATCTTT. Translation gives CACDILGDTDNLIF.

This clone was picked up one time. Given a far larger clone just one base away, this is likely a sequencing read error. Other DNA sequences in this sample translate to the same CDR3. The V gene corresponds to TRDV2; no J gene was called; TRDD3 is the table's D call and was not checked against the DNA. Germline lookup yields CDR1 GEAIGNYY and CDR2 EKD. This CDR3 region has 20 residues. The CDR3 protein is CACDTFSTGPFSWDTRQMFF. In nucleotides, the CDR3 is TGTGCCTGTGACACCTTCTCCACTGGACCCTTCTCCTGGGACACCCGACAAATGTTTTTC.

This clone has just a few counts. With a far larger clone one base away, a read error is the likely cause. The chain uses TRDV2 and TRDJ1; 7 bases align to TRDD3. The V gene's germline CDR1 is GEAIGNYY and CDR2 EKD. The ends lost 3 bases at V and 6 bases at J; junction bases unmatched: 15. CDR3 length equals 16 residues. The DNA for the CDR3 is TGTGCCTGTGACTTCGTACTGGGGATGAATAATCATAAACTCATCTTT. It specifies CACDFVLGMNNHKLIF.

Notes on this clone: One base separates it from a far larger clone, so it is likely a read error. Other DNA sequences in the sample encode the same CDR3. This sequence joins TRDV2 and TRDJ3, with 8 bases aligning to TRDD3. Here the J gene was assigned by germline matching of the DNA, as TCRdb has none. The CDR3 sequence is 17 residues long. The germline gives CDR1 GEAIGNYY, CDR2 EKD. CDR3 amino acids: CACDTTGGSWDTRQMFF. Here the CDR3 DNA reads TGTGCCTGTGACACCACTGGGGGCTCCTGGGACACCCGTCAGATGTTTTTC.

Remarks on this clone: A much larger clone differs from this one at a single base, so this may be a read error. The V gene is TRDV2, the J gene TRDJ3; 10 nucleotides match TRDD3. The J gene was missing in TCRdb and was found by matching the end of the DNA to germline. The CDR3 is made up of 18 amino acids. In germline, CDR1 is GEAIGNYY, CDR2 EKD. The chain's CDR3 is CASDTGGFSSWDTRQMFF. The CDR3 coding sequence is TGTGCCAGTGACACTGGGGGATTTAGCTCCTGGGACACCCGACAGATGTTTTTC.

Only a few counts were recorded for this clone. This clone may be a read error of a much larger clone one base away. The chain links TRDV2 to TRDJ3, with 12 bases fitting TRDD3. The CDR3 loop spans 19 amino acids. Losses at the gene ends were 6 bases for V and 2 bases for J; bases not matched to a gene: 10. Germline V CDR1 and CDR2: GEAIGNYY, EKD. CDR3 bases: TGTGCCTGTAACTTGACTGGGGGATACAGGACCTGGGACACCCGACAGATGTTTTTC. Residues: CACNLTGGYRTWDTRQMFF.

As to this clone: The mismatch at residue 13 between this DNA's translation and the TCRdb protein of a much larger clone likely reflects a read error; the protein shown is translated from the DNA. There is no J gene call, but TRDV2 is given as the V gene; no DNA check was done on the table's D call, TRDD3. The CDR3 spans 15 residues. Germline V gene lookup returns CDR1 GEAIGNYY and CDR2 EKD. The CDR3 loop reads CACDVLLGDTAQRFF. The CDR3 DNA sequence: TGTGCCTGTGACGTCTTACTGGGGGATACAGCACAACGCTTCTTT.

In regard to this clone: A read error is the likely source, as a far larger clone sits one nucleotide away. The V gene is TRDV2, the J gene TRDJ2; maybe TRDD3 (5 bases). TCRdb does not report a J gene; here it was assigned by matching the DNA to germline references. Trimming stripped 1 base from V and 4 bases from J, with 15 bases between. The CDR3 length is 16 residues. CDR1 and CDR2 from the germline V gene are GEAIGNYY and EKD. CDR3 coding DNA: TGTGCCTGTGACACTGTTGGGGAGCAAGGGACAGCACAACTCTTCTTT. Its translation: CACDTVGEQGTAQLFF.

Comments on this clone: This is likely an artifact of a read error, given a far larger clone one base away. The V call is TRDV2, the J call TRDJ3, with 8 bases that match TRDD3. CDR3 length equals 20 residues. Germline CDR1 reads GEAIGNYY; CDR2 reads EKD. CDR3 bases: TGTGCCTGTGACTTACTGGGGGCCCACGACAGCTCCTGGGACCCCCGACAGATGTTTTTC. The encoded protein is CACDLLGAHDSSWDPRQMFF.

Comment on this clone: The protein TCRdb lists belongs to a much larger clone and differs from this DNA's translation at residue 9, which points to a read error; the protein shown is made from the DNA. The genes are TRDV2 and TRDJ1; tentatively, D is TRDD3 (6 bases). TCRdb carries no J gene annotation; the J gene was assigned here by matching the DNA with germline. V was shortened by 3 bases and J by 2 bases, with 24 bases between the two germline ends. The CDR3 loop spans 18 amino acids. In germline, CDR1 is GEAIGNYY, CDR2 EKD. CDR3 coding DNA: TGTGCCTGTGACTCGGTAAGGACGGTGATACGCGGGACCGATAAACTCATCTTT. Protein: CACDSVRTVIRGTDKLIF.

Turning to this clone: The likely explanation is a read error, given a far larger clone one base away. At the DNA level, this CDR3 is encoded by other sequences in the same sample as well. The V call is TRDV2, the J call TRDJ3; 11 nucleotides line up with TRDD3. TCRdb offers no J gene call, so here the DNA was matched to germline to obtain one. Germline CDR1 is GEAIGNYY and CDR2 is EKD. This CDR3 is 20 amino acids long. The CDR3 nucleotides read TGTGCTTGTGACACGATATATGGGGGATACGCCCCCTGGGACACCCGACAGATGTTTTTC. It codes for CACDTIYGGYAPWDTRQMFF.

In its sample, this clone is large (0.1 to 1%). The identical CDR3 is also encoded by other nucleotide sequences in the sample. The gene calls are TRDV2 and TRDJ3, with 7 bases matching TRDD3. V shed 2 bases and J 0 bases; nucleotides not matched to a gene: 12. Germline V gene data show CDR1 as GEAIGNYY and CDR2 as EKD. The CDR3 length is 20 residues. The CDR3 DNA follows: TGTGCCTGTGACAAGTTACTGGGGATGACAAGCTCCTGGGACACCCGACAGATGTTTTTC. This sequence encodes CACDKLLGMTSSWDTRQMFF.

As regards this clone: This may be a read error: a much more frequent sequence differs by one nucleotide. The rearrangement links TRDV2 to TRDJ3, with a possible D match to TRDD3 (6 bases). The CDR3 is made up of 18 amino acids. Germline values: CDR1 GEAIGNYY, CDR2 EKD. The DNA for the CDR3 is TGTGCCAGTGACACCGGATGGGGGCACTCCTGGGACACCCGACAGATGTTTTTC. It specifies CASDTGWGHSWDTRQMFF.

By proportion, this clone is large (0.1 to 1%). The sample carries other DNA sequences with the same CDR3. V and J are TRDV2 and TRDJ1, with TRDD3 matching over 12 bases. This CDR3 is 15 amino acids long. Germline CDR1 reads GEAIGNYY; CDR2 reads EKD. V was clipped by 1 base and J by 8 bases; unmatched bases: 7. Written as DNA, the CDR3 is TGTGCCTGTGACACGCTGGGGGATACGCCGGGCAAACTCATCTTT. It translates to CACDTLGDTPGKLIF.

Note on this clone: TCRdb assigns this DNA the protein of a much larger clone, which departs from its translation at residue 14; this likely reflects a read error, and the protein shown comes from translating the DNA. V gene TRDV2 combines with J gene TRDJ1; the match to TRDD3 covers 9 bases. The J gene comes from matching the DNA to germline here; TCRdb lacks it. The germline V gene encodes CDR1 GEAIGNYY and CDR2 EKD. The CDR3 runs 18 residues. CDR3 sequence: CACDSVRTGIRGTGKLIF. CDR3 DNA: TGTGCCTGTGACTCGGTAAGGACGGGGATACGCGGGACCGGTAAACTCATCTTT.

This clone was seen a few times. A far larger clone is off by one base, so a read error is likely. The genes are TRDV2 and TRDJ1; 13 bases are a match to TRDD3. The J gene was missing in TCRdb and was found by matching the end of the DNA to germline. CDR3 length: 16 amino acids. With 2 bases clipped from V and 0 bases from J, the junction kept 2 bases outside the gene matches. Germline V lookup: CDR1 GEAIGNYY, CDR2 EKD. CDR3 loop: CACDILGDTYTDKLIF. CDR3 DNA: TGTGCCTGTGACATACTGGGGGATACGTACACCGATAAACTCATCTTT.

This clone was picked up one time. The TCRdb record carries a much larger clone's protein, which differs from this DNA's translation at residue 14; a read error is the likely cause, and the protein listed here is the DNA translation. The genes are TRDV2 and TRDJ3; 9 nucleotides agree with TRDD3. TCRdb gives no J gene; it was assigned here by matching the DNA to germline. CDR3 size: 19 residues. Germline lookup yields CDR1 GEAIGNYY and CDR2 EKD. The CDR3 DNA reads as TGTGCCTGTGACACCGGTACTGGGGGAAGCTCCTGGGACGCCCGACAGATGTTTTTC. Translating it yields CACDTGTGGSSWDARQMFF.

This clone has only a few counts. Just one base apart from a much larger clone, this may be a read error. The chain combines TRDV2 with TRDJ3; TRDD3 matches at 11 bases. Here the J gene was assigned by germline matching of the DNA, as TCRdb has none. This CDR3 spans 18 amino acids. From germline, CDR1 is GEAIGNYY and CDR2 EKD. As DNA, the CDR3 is TGTGCCAGTGACAGTACTGGGGGATACTCCTGGGACACCCGACAGATGTTTTTC. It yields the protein CASDSTGGYSWDTRQMFF.

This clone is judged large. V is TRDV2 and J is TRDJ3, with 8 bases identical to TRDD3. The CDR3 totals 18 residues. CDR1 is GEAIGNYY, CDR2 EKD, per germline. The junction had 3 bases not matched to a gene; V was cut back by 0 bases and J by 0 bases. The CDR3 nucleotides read TGTGCCTGTGACACCGCCTGGGGGAGCTCCTGGGACACCCGACAGATGTTTTTC. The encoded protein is CACDTAWGSSWDTRQMFF.

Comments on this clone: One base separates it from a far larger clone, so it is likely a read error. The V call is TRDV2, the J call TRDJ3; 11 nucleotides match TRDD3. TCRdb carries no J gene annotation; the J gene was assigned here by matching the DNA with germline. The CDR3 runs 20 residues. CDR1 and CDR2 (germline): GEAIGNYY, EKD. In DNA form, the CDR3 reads TGTGCCTGTAACACCGTGATGGGGGATACGCAATCCTGGGACACCCGACAGATGTTTTTC. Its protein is CACNTVMGDTQSWDTRQMFF.

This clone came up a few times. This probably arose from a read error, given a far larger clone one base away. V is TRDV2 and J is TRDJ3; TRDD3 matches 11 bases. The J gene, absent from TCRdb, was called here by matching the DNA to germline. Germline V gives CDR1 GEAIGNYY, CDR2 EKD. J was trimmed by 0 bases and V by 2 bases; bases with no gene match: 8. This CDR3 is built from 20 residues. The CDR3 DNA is TGTGCCTGTGACAGGGTACTGGGGGATATGAGCTCCTGGGACACCCGACAGATGTTTTTC. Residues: CACDRVLGDMSSWDTRQMFF.